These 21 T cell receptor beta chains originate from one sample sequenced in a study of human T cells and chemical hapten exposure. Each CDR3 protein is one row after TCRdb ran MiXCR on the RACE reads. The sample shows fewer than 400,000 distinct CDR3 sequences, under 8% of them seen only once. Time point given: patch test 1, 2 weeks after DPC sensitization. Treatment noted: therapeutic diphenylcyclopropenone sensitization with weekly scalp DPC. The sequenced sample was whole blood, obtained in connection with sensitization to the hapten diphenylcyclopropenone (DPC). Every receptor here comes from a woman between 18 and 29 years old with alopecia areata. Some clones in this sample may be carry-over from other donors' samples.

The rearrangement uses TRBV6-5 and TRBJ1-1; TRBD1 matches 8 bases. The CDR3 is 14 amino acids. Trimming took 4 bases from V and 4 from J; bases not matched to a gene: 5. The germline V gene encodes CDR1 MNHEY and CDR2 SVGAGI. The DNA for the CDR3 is TGTGCCAGCAGTTCTATAACAGGGGGCACTGAAGCTTTCTTT. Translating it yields CASSSITGGTEAFF.

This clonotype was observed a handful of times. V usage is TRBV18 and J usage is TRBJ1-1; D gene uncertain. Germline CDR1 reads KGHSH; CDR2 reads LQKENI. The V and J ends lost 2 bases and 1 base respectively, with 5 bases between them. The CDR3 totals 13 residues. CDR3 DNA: TGTGCCAGCTCACCAGCGGAGAACACTGAAGCTTTCTTT. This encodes CASSPAENTEAFF.

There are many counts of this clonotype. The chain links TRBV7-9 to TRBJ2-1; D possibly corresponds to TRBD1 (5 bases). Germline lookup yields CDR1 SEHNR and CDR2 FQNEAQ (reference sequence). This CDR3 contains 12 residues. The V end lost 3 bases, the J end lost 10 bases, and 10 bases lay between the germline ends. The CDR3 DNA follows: TGTGCCAGCAGCTTGACAGTTTCGGAGCAGTTCTTC. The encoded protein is CASSLTVSEQFF.

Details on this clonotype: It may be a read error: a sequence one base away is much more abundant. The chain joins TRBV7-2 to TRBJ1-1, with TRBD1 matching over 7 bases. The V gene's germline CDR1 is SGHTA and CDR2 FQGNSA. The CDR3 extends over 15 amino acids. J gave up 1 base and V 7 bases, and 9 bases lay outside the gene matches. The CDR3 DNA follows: TGTGCCAGCATCCCCGTGGGACAGAGGAACACTGAAGCTTTCTTT. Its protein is CASIPVGQRNTEAFF.

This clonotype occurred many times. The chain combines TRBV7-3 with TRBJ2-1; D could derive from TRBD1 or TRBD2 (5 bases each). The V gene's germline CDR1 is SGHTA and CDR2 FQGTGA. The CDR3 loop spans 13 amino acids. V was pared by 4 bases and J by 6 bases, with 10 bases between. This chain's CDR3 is CASSSGPSNEQFF. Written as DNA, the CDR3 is TGTGCCAGCAGCTCGGGACCGAGCAATGAGCAGTTCTTC.

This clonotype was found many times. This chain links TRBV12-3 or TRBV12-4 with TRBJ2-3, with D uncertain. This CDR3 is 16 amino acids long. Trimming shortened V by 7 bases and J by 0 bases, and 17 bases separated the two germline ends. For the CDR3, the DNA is TGTGCCAGCACCCCTGGCCCCGTCGGAAGCACAGATACGCAGTATTTT. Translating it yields CASTPGPVGSTDTQYF.

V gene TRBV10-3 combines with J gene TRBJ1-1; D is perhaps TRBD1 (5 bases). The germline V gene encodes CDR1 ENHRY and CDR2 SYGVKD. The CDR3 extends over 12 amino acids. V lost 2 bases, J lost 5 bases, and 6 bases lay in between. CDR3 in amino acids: CAISERGTEAFF. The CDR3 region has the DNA TGTGCCATCAGTGAGCGGGGGACTGAAGCTTTCTTT.

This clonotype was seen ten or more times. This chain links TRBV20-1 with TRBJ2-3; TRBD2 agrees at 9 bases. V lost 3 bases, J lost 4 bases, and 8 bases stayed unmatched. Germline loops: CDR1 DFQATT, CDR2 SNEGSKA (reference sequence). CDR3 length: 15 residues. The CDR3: CSASLGSGGSDTQYF. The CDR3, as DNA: TGCAGTGCTAGCCTTGGGAGCGGGGGGTCAGATACGCAGTATTTT.

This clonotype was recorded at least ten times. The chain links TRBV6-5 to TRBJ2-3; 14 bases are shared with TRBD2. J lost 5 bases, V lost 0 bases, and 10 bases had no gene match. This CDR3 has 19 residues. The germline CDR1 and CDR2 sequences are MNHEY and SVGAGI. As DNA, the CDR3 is TGTGCCAGCAGTTACTCCCCGGGACTAGCGGGAGACGGGGAAGATACGCAGTATTTT. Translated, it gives CASSYSPGLAGDGEDTQYF.

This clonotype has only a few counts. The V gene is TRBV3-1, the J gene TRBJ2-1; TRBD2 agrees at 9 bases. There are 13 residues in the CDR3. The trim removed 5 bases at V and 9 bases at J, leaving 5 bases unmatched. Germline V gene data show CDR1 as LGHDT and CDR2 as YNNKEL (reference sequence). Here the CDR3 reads CASSYSGGGEQFF. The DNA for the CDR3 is TGTGCCAGCAGCTATAGCGGGGGAGGTGAGCAGTTCTTC.

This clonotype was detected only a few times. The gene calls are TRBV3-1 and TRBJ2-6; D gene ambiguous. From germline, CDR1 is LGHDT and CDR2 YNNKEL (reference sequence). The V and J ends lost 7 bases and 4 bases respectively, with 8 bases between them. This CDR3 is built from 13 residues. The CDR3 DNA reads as TGTGCCAGCAAAGGTGCCGGGGCCAACGTCCTGACTTTC. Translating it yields CASKGAGANVLTF.

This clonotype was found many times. The CDR3, as DNA: TGCGCCAGCAGCCAAGATCTATTGCTCTCTGGGGCCAACGTCCTGACTTTC. Protein: CASSQDLLLSGANVLTF. The V gene is TRBV4-3, the J gene TRBJ2-6; D ambiguous. Per germline, CDR1 LGHNA and CDR2 YSLEER. The CDR3 has 17 amino acids. V lost 0 bases and J lost 0, with 9 bases in between.

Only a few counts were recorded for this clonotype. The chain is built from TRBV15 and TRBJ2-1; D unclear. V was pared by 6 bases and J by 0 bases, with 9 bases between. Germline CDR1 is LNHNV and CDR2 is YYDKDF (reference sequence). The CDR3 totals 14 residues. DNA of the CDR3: TGTGCCACCAGGGCTGGAAGCTCCTACAATGAGCAGTTCTTC. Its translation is CATRAGSSYNEQFF.

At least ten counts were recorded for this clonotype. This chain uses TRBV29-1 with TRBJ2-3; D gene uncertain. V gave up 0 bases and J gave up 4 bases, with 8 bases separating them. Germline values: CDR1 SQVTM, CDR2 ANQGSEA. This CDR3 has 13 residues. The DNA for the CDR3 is TGCAGCGTTGAAGATTTCGCCCCAGATACGCAGTATTTT. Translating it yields CSVEDFAPDTQYF.

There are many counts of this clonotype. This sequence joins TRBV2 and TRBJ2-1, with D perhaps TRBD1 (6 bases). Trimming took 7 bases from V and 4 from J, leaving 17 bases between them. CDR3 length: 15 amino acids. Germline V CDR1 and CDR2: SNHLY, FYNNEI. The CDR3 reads CASNPQGPIYNEQFF. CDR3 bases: TGTGCCAGCAATCCACAGGGACCTATTTACAATGAGCAGTTCTTC.

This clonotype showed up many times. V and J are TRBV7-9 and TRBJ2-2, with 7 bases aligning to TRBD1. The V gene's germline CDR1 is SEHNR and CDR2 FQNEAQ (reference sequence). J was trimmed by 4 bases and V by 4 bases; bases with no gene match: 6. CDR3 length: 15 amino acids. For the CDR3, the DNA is TGTGCCAGCAGCTCGGGACAGCAGTTCACCGGGGAGCTGTTTTTT. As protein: CASSSGQQFTGELFF.

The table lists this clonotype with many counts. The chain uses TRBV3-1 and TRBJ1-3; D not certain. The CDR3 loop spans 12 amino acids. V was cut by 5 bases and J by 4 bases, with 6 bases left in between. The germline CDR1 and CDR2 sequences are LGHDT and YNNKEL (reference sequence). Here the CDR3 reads CASSTRGNTIYF. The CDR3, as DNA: TGTGCCAGCAGCACAAGGGGAAACACCATATATTTT.

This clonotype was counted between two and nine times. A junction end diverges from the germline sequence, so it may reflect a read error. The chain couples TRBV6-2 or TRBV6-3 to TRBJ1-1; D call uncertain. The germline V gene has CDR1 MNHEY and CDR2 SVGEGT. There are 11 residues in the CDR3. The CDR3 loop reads CASRYDTEAFF. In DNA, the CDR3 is TGTGCCAGCAGATATGACACAGAAGCTTTCTTT.

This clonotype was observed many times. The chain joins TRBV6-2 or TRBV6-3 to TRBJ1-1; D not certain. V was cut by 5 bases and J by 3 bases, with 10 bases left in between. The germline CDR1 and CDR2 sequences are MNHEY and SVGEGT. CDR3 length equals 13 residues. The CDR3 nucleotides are TGTGCCAGCAGTGAGACGGGAGACACTGAAGCTTTCTTT. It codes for CASSETGDTEAFF.

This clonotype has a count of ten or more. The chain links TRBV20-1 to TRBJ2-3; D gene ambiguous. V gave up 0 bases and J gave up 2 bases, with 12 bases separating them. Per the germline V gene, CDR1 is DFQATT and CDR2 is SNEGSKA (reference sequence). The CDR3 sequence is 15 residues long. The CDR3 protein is CSARDTGRLTDTQYF. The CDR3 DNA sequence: TGCAGTGCTAGAGATACCGGGCGACTCACAGATACGCAGTATTTT.

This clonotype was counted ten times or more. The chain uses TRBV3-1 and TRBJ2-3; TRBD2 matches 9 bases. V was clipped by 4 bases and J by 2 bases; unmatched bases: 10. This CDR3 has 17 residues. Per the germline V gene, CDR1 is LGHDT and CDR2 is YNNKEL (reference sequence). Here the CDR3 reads CASSPTRAGGTTDTQYF. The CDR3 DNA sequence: TGTGCCAGCAGCCCCACCCGAGCGGGGGGCACCACAGATACGCAGTATTTT.